A selection of T cell receptor beta chains follows, all from one sample in a study of cytomegalovirus exposure and HLA in healthy donors. The protocol was immunoSEQ multiplex PCR, while the TCRdb copy is restricted to in-frame clones and leaves out a portion. The repertoire includes over 50,000 clones, roughly 71% of them detected once, and approximately 35% sits in the top ten. The source material was PBMCs. The receptor set was obtained from a middle-aged man in good health and CMV-seropositive. Both conserved end residues are part of each CDR3. Each record gives: D gene, V gene, clone size, J gene, CDR3 protein, CDR3 DNA. The D gene is left open where the match is weak. Some rows mark clone size as missing; the rest say once, few, many or name a class of expanded clone.

d_call: -; v_call: TRBV4-3; clone_size: -; j_call: TRBJ1-1; cdr3_aa: CASSPRNIMNTEAFF; cdr3_nt: TGCGCCAGCAGCCCTAGAAATATCATGAACACTGAAGCTTTCTTT
d_call: -; v_call: TRBV29-1; clone_size: -; j_call: TRBJ2-5; cdr3_aa: CSVLTGGRQETQYF; cdr3_nt: TGCAGCGTTCTTACGGGGGGCAGACAAGAGACCCAGTACTTC
d_call: TRBD2; v_call: TRBV4-1; clone_size: -; j_call: TRBJ2-1; cdr3_aa: CASSQEGEAGAYNEQFF; cdr3_nt: TGCGCCAGCAGCCAAGAGGGTGAAGCGGGAGCCTACAATGAGCAGTTCTTC
d_call: TRBD1; v_call: TRBV7-2; clone_size: -; j_call: TRBJ2-3; cdr3_aa: CASNRQGAEDTQYF; cdr3_nt: TGTGCCAGCAACCGACAGGGGGCTGAAGATACGCAGTATTTT
d_call: -; v_call: TRBV28; clone_size: -; j_call: TRBJ2-5; cdr3_aa: CASTPGRPQETQYF; cdr3_nt: TGTGCTAGCACCCCTGGGAGGCCCCAAGAAACCCAGTACTTC
d_call: TRBD1; v_call: TRBV6-6; clone_size: few; j_call: TRBJ2-2; cdr3_aa: CASRRGQGTGELFF; cdr3_nt: TGTGCCAGCAGGAGGGGGCAGGGCACCGGGGAGCTGTTTTTT
d_call: -; v_call: TRBV5-1; clone_size: -; j_call: TRBJ2-7; cdr3_aa: CASRFVYEQYF; cdr3_nt: TGCGCCAGCCGGTTTGTGTACGAGCAGTACTTC
d_call: -; v_call: TRBV5-1; clone_size: -; j_call: TRBJ1-3; cdr3_aa: CATSENGNTIYF; cdr3_nt: TGCGCCACCTCGGAGAATGGAAACACCATATATTTT
d_call: TRBD1; v_call: TRBV7-8; clone_size: -; j_call: TRBJ1-1; cdr3_aa: CASSTGGADTEAFF; cdr3_nt: TGTGCCAGCAGCACAGGGGGCGCGGACACTGAAGCTTTCTTT
d_call: TRBD2; v_call: TRBV9; clone_size: -; j_call: TRBJ2-2; cdr3_aa: CASRWRGETGELFF; cdr3_nt: TGTGCCAGTCGTTGGCGGGGGGAAACCGGGGAGCTGTTTTTT
d_call: TRBD1; v_call: TRBV5-1; clone_size: -; j_call: TRBJ2-7; cdr3_aa: CASSSTGDPSYEQYF; cdr3_nt: TGCGCCAGCAGCTCGACAGGGGACCCCTCCTACGAGCAGTACTTC
d_call: TRBD1; v_call: TRBV28; clone_size: -; j_call: TRBJ2-7; cdr3_aa: CASSFGTGSYEQYF; cdr3_nt: TGTGCCAGCAGTTTCGGGACAGGATCCTACGAGCAGTACTTC
d_call: -; v_call: TRBV5-1; clone_size: once; j_call: TRBJ2-7; cdr3_aa: CASSRLAEGYEQYF; cdr3_nt: TGCGCCAGCAGCCGTTTGGCAGAGGGCTACGAGCAGTACTTC
d_call: -; v_call: TRBV7-9; clone_size: -; j_call: TRBJ1-1; cdr3_aa: CASSYQENTEAFF; cdr3_nt: TGTGCCAGCAGCTACCAGGAGAACACTGAAGCTTTCTTT
d_call: -; v_call: TRBV19; clone_size: -; j_call: TRBJ2-3; cdr3_aa: CASTAPGLIADTQYF; cdr3_nt: TGTGCCAGTACCGCCCCGGGACTGATAGCAGATACGCAGTATTTT
d_call: TRBD1; v_call: TRBV28; clone_size: -; j_call: TRBJ1-4; cdr3_aa: CASSSGGTGDEKLFF; cdr3_nt: TGTGCCAGCAGTTCGGGGGGGACAGGGGATGAAAAACTGTTTTTT
d_call: TRBD1; v_call: TRBV4-3; clone_size: -; j_call: TRBJ2-6; cdr3_aa: CASSQAVDRDPNVLTF; cdr3_nt: TGCGCCAGCAGCCAAGCCGTGGACAGGGATCCAAATGTCCTGACTTTC
d_call: TRBD1; v_call: TRBV7-2; clone_size: -; j_call: TRBJ1-3; cdr3_aa: CASSFGTASGNTIYF; cdr3_nt: TGTGCCAGCAGCTTCGGGACAGCCTCTGGAAACACCATATATTTT
d_call: -; v_call: TRBV19; clone_size: once; j_call: TRBJ2-2; cdr3_aa: CASSGTGPGELFF; cdr3_nt: TGTGCCAGTAGTGGGACTGGTCCCGGGGAGCTGTTTTTT
d_call: -; v_call: TRBV19; clone_size: -; j_call: TRBJ1-5; cdr3_aa: CASRSVRQGNQPQHF; cdr3_nt: TGTGCCAGTCGGTCGGTCAGGCAGGGAAATCAGCCCCAGCATTTT
d_call: -; v_call: TRBV5-1; clone_size: -; j_call: TRBJ2-7; cdr3_aa: CASSLVSNSYEQYF; cdr3_nt: TGCGCCAGCAGCTTGGTGTCCAACTCCTACGAGCAGTACTTC
d_call: -; v_call: TRBV5-1; clone_size: -; j_call: TRBJ2-7; cdr3_aa: CASSLEGGRSYEQYF; cdr3_nt: TGCGCCAGCAGCTTGGAGGGGGGGAGGTCCTACGAGCAGTACTTC
d_call: -; v_call: TRBV7-2; clone_size: -; j_call: TRBJ2-2; cdr3_aa: CASSSGGPPTGELFF; cdr3_nt: TGTGCCAGCAGCTCAGGGGGGCCGCCCACCGGGGAGCTGTTTTTT
d_call: -; v_call: TRBV4-2; clone_size: -; j_call: TRBJ2-1; cdr3_aa: CASSQDGLARDEYFNEQFF; cdr3_nt: TGTGCCAGCAGCCAAGATGGGCTAGCGAGGGATGAATATTTCAATGAGCAGTTCTTC
d_call: TRBD2; v_call: TRBV7-8; clone_size: -; j_call: TRBJ2-5; cdr3_aa: CASSLGTSGGETQYF; cdr3_nt: TGTGCCAGCAGCTTGGGGACTAGCGGGGGGGAGACCCAGTACTTC
d_call: -; v_call: TRBV5-1; clone_size: -; j_call: TRBJ1-4; cdr3_aa: CASSSSASATNEKLFF; cdr3_nt: TGCGCCAGCAGCTCCAGCGCCAGCGCAACTAATGAAAAACTGTTTTTT
d_call: -; v_call: TRBV19; clone_size: -; j_call: TRBJ2-3; cdr3_aa: CASGVDTQYF; cdr3_nt: TGTGCCAGTGGAGTCGATACGCAGTATTTT
d_call: TRBD1; v_call: TRBV4-3; clone_size: -; j_call: TRBJ1-1; cdr3_aa: CASSQAGQGRTEAFF; cdr3_nt: TGCGCCAGCAGCCAAGCCGGACAGGGTAGGACTGAAGCTTTCTTT
d_call: TRBD1; v_call: TRBV7-6; clone_size: -; j_call: TRBJ2-7; cdr3_aa: CASSLGGGQGPYEQYF; cdr3_nt: TGTGCCAGCAGCTTAGGAGGGGGACAGGGCCCCTACGAGCAGTACTTC
d_call: -; v_call: TRBV29-1; clone_size: -; j_call: TRBJ1-1; cdr3_aa: CSVRRGWGTEAFF; cdr3_nt: TGCAGCGTTAGGCGGGGGTGGGGCACTGAAGCTTTCTTT